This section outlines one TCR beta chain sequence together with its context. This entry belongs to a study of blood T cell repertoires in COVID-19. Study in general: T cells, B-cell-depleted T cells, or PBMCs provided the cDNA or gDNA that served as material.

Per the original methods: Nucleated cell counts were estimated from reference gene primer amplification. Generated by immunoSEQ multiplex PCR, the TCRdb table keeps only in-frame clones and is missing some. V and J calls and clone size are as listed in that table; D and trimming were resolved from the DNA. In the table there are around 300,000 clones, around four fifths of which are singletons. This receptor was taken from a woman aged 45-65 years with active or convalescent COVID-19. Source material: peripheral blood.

The CDR3 protein is CAGYWRLAGGPVVDEQFF. DNA of the CDR3: TGTGCCGGCTATTGGAGGCTAGCGGGAGGGCCCGTCGTGGATGAGCAGTTCTTC. The gene calls are TRBV24-1 and TRBJ2-1; TRBD2 matches at 12 bases. From germline, CDR1 is KGHDR and CDR2 SFDVKD. This CDR3 spans 18 amino acids. The J segment lost 8 bases and the V segment lost 12 bases, leaving 22 bases of the junction unmatched.